This T cell receptor (beta chain) was observed in a study of early T cells in non-severe SARS-CoV-2 infection (TCRdb year 2021). Study-wide context: Because TCR sequencing relied on bulk RNA taken from unsorted whole blood, pairing of alpha and beta chains was not possible.

The investigation overall reported the following: Matching against VDJdb was skewed toward anti-spike CD8 responses, likely underestimated virus-specific expansions, and missed private and CD4 specificities.

The junction shows trimming of 5 bases on V and 7 bases on J, and the gene matches do not reach 10 bases of it. The germline V gene gives CDR1 as SGHVS and CDR2 as FNYEAQ. The CDR3, cysteine through phenylalanine, is 14 amino acids long. Only the CDR3 region is kept as DNA, spanning 42 bases read in frame from base 1. A case-control design nested within a healthcare worker cohort in London, UK, was used, with weekly nasopharyngeal swab PCR tests and blood sampling performed. Healthcare workers were enrolled in the week of the UK lockdown, from 23 to 31 March 2020, and were followed every week for up to roughly 15 weeks. There are many counts of this clonotype. The antigen it binds to is not known. No quality values exist for individual bases; no much larger clone is one base distant. The library was built by means of 5' RACE. Instrument on record: NextSeq 500. The TCR library protocol attached unique molecular identifiers to individual cDNA molecules to correct for sequencing error and PCR bias. Both TCR alpha and beta chains were sequenced, and tight co-correlation was observed between alpha and beta sequence abundances in each sample. Turning to the authors' computational methods: V gene, J gene and CDR3 annotation of TCR sequences was performed with Decombinator V4. TCRs were defined as expanded if a significant change between any two time points was detected under a Poisson model with p below 0.0001. TCR abundances were normalised to the total number of TCRs sequenced in each sample and reported as counts per million. MAIT TCRs were defined by TRAV1-2 paired with TRAJ12, TRAJ20 or TRAJ33, and iNKT TCRs by TRAV10 paired with TRAJ18. A search of VDJdb, accessed on 1 November 2021, was run for TCRs annotated to CMV, EBV and SARS-CoV-2, with TCRs annotated for multiple antigens excluded. TCRdb trimmed public reads at Q25 via fastp, called clones via MiXCR and kept in-frame beta chains. CDR3 protein duplicates are merged, each entry listing the most common genes and DNA. The V and J calls and clone size come from TCRdb's table, not from the authors' own analysis. In all, the sample holds tens of thousands of distinct CDR3 sequences, and roughly a tenth of those were seen once. Jointly, the top ten make up 5.5% to 7% of the sample.

The chain is assembled from TRBV7-6 and TRBJ1-1; 7 junctional bases match TRBD1. The material sequenced was whole blood. This TCR was recovered from an adult who was a healthcare worker with PCR-confirmed SARS-CoV-2 infection or an uninfected control (not recorded which). The CDR3 reads as follows: CASSNTNRQGEAFF. The DNA sequence reads TGTGCCAGCAGCAATACTAACCGACAGGGTGAAGCTTTCTTT.